One and the same sample provided the 5 T cell receptor beta chains below, sequenced in a study of blood T cell repertoires in COVID-19 (dated by TCRdb to about 2020). The library was produced with the immunoSEQ multiplex PCR assay. As stored in TCRdb, this immuneACCESS dataset retains in-frame rearrangements with V and J assigned. A fraction of the clones does not appear; measured against another copy, unresolved V genes explain less than half of the discrepancy, and the remainder lacks a known reason. This sample comprises 86,000 or so clones, 70% to 85% of them detected only once. Clones ranked in the top ten supply roughly 10% of the sample. Sequencing was done on a sample of peripheral blood. The receptors stem from a man in his 70s with acute or convalescent COVID-19.

This chain connects TRBV5-1 to TRBJ2-1; TRBD2 agrees at 11 bases. Germline V gene lookup returns CDR1 SGHRS and CDR2 YFSETQ. The V gene end was trimmed by 2 bases and the J gene end by 8 bases; junction bases not matched to a gene: 15. The CDR3 has 18 amino acids. CDR3 bases: TGCGCCAGCAGCTTCGCGGGACATAGCGGGGGGGCCGTAGATGAGCAGTTCTTC. Protein product: CASSFAGHSGGAVDEQFF. Together with reference TRBV5-1 and TRBJ2-1, the CDR3 gives the full variable domain: KAGVTQTPRYLIKTRGQQVTLSCSPISGHRSVSWYQQTPGQGLQFLFEYFSETQRNKGNFPGRFSGRQFSNSRSEMNVSTLELGDSALYLCASSFAGHSGGAVDEQFFGPGTRLTVL.

This chain uses TRBV19 with TRBJ2-2; 7 nucleotides line up with TRBD1. J gave up 2 bases and V 1 base, and 1 base lay outside the gene matches. The CDR3 is made up of 15 amino acids. The germline gives CDR1 LNHDA, CDR2 SQIVND (reference sequence). DNA of the CDR3: TGTGCCAGTAGTATAGGACAGGGTAACACCGGGGAGCTGTTTTTT. As protein: CASSIGQGNTGELFF.

V usage is TRBV4-2 and J usage is TRBJ2-1; 10 nucleotides align to TRBD2. The V and J ends lost 3 bases and 7 bases, in that order; junction bases with no gene match: 9. CDR1 and CDR2 (germline): LGHNA, YNFKEQ. This CDR3 comprises 16 residues. CDR3 residues: CASSQSSGGDGNEQFF. The CDR3 DNA follows: TGTGCCAGCAGCCAGTCTAGCGGGGGTGATGGGAATGAGCAGTTCTTC.

The V call is TRBV10-3, the J call TRBJ1-2; D gene uncertain. The V and J ends lost 3 bases and 2 bases respectively, with 7 bases between them. The CDR3 has 13 residues. Germline values: CDR1 ENHRY, CDR2 SYGVKD. CDR3: CAISDQANYGYTF. CDR3 coding DNA: TGTGCCATCAGTGACCAGGCAAACTATGGCTACACCTTC.

This chain uses TRBV28 with TRBJ2-1, with a tentative D call TRBD2 (5 bases). This CDR3 spans 12 amino acids. Germline CDR1 reads MDHEN; CDR2 reads SYDVKM. V lost 5 bases to trimming and J lost 14 bases, with 16 bases between them. For the CDR3, the DNA is TGTGCCAGCAGTCTGACCACTAGTAAGGAGTTCTTC. Translating it yields CASSLTTSKEFF.